One and the same sample provided the 10 T cell receptor beta chains below, sequenced in a study of naive CD8 T cells in extremely preterm neonates. No antigen has been assigned to these receptors. Assay: immunoSEQ multiplex PCR; the TCRdb copy retains only in-frame clones and omits some. The top ten clones hold around 0.89% of a sample with tens of thousands of clones, approximately 89% of them seen once. Whole-study findings and limits: Relative to older groups, preterm infants had shorter, less trimmed CDR3s with fewer N additions.

Preterm samples came from extremely preterm deliveries at roughly 21-28 weeks. Sequencing input: naive CD8+ T cells from cord blood. The source of these receptors is a boy who was born preterm.

In its sample, this clone was seen once. CDR3 nucleotide sequence: TGTGCCAGCAGCACCGGGACTAGCACAGATACGCAGTATTTT. This encodes CASSTGTSTDTQYF. The chain combines TRBV11-2 with TRBJ2-3, with D perhaps matching TRBD2 (6 bases). The CDR3 sequence is 14 residues long. CDR1 is SGHAT and CDR2 is FQNNGV in the germline V gene. Trimming left V 5 bases short and J 0 bases short, with 9 bases between.

The genes are TRBV11-2 and TRBJ1-5; D possibly corresponds to TRBD1 (5 bases). V lost 0 bases and J 4 bases, leaving 10 bases between the germline ends. Per the germline V gene, CDR1 is SGHAT and CDR2 is FQNNGV. The CDR3 extends over 15 amino acids. The CDR3: CASSLDRRGNQPQHF. The CDR3 nucleotides are TGTGCCAGCAGCTTAGATAGGCGGGGGAATCAGCCCCAGCATTTT.

The chain uses TRBV5-1 and TRBJ1-1, with 7 bases that match TRBD1. Germline V gene lookup returns CDR1 SGHRS and CDR2 YFSETQ. This CDR3 spans 15 amino acids. Germline trimming cut 2 bases from V and 3 bases from J; bases unmatched to any gene: 7. The CDR3 protein is CASSFRQGSDTEAFF. The CDR3 nucleotides read TGCGCCAGCAGCTTCCGACAGGGTAGTGACACTGAAGCTTTCTTT.

As to this clone: This CDR3 is also generated by other DNA sequences in the sample. V and J are TRBV6-5 and TRBJ1-1, with D hard to call. CDR3 size: 11 residues. V dropped 2 bases and J dropped 4 bases, with 2 bases sitting between them. Germline-derived CDR1 and CDR2 are MNHEY and SVGAGI. CDR3 loop: CASSYGTEAFF. DNA for the CDR3: TGTGCCAGCAGTTACGGCACTGAAGCTTTCTTT.

This chain links TRBV9 with TRBJ2-3; the D gene is possibly TRBD2 (7 bases). This CDR3 has 14 residues. Germline assignment: CDR1 SGDLS and CDR2 YYNGEE. The V end was cut by 4 bases, the J end by 5 bases, with 14 bases between. CDR3 loop: CASSPRGAEDTQYF. The CDR3 bases are TGTGCCAGCAGCCCCCGGGGGGCCGAAGATACGCAGTATTTT.

On this clone itself: This CDR3 is also generated by other DNA sequences in the sample. The chain is built from TRBV19 and TRBJ2-1, with a weak D call TRBD2 (6 bases). The V end was cut by 3 bases, the J end by 1 base, with 7 bases between. The germline CDR1 and CDR2 sequences are LNHDA and SQIVND (reference sequence). The CDR3 is 14 residues long. Written as DNA, the CDR3 is TGTGCCAGTAGTATCGGGGGTTCCTACAATGAGCAGTTCTTC. Protein sequence: CASSIGGSYNEQFF.

This chain joins TRBV5-1 and TRBJ2-1; D not certain. The germline gives CDR1 SGHRS, CDR2 YFSETQ. This CDR3 comprises 15 residues. Trimming shortened V by 0 bases and J by 0 bases, and 7 bases separated the two germline ends. The CDR3 region is CASSLAASSYNEQFF. The CDR3 region has the DNA TGCGCCAGCAGCTTGGCGGCGAGCTCCTACAATGAGCAGTTCTTC.

This chain uses TRBV7-6 with TRBJ2-3; no firm D call. With 1 base removed from V and 2 bases from J, the gap between germline ends came to 10 bases. CDR3 length: 15 residues. CDR1 and CDR2 (germline): SGHVS, FNYEAQ. The chain's CDR3 is CASSLGARNTDTQYF. The DNA of the CDR3 is TGTGCCAGCAGCTTAGGCGCGCGGAACACAGATACGCAGTATTTT. The whole variable domain, filled in from reference TRBV7-6 and TRBJ2-3, reads GAGVSQSPRYKVTKRGQDVALRCDPISGHVSLYWYRQALGQGPEFLTYFNYEAQQDKSGLPNDRFSAERPEGSISTLTIQRTEQRDSAMYRCASSLGARNTDTQYFGPGTRLTVL.

A few counts support this clone. The chain links TRBV18 to TRBJ2-7; 9 positions match TRBD1. V shed 0 bases, J shed 6 bases, and the junction held 0 bases outside the gene matches. CDR1 is KGHSH and CDR2 is LQKENI in the germline V gene. The CDR3 length is 13 residues. The CDR3 DNA is TGTGCCAGCTCACCACCGACAGGGGGCGAGCAGTACTTC. Its protein is CASSPPTGGEQYF.

The chain combines TRBV5-3 with TRBJ2-1; TRBD1 aligns across 12 bases. TRBV5-3 is annotated as an ORF whose role is uncertain. The CDR3 has 14 residues. The V gene end was trimmed by 4 bases and the J gene end by 10 bases; junction bases not matched to a gene: 6. CDR3 sequence: CARSPKGQGAEQFF. The CDR3 bases are TGTGCCAGAAGCCCAAAGGGACAGGGGGCAGAGCAGTTCTTC.